This entry lists 27 T cell receptor beta chains sequenced from one sample in a study of blood T cells in healthy people across ages. A second PCR, run for about 7 to 11 cycles, used a sample-barcoded 5' primer plus a J-beta primer mix. TCRdb used MiXCR to reprocess the 5' RACE reads, holding one entry per CDR3 protein. This table has about 780,000 distinct CDR3 sequences, around 50% appearing once. Sequenced sample: blood. The receptors were sampled from a man of 80 years or more in good health.

The table lists this clonotype with a few counts. J is TRBJ2-3 and V is TRBV20-1, with a tentative D call TRBD2 (6 bases). CDR3 length: 12 amino acids. Germline loops: CDR1 DFQATT, CDR2 SNEGSKA (reference sequence). Trimming left V 3 bases short and J 6 bases short, with 10 bases between. CDR3 residues: CSASPAGDTQYF. The DNA for the CDR3 is TGCAGTGCTAGCCCGGCGGGGGATACGCAGTATTTT.

The sample holds a few counts of this clonotype. The V gene is TRBV5-1, the J gene TRBJ2-1, with TRBD2 matching 14 bases. The CDR3 totals 15 residues. Germline-derived CDR1 and CDR2 are SGHRS and YFSETQ. The junction had 6 bases not matched to a gene; V was cut back by 5 bases and J by 8 bases. The CDR3 reads CASSYGTSGSHEQFF. Written as DNA, the CDR3 is TGCGCCAGCAGTTATGGGACTAGCGGGAGTCATGAGCAGTTCTTC.

The chain carries TRBV27 and TRBJ2-7; 7 bases agree with TRBD2. CDR1 MNHEY and CDR2 SMNVEV come from the germline V gene (reference sequence). The V segment lost 8 bases and the J segment 2 bases; nucleotides outside the gene matches: 9. The CDR3 extends over 14 amino acids. The CDR3 DNA sequence: TGTGCCAGCTCCGTTGGAGCGGGGACCTACGAGCAGTACTTC. It is translated as CASSVGAGTYEQYF.

This clonotype was observed a handful of times. The chain couples TRBV3-1 to TRBJ2-6; D gene uncertain. Per the germline V gene, CDR1 is LGHDT and CDR2 is YNNKEL (reference sequence). The V and J ends lost 4 bases and 0 bases respectively, with 13 bases between them. The CDR3 contains 17 residues. The CDR3 nucleotides are TGTGCCAGCAGCCTCCGACGAAGATTCTCTGGGGCCAACGTCCTGACTTTC. Protein product: CASSLRRRFSGANVLTF. Full variable domain (remainder filled in from reference TRBV3-1 and TRBJ2-6): DTAVSQTPKYLVTQMGNDKSIKCEQNLGHDTMYWYKQDSKKFLKIMFSYNNKELIINETVPNRFSPKSPDKAHLNLHINSLELGDSAVYFCASSLRRRFSGANVLTFGAGSRLTVL.

J is TRBJ2-4 and V is TRBV4-3; perhaps D is TRBD1 or TRBD2 (5 bases each). Trimming removed 2 bases at V and 6 bases at J, with 11 bases between. Germline V gene sequence: CDR1 LGHNA, CDR2 YSLEER. This CDR3 comprises 14 residues. The CDR3: CASSQRDRSNIQYF. The CDR3 nucleotides read TGCGCCAGCAGCCAAAGGGACCGATCAAACATTCAGTACTTC.

This rearrangement joins TRBV5-1 to TRBJ2-1; D gene uncertain. Germline values: CDR1 SGHRS, CDR2 YFSETQ. V lost 0 bases and J 6 bases, leaving 13 bases between the germline ends. This CDR3 has 15 amino acids. CDR3 nucleotides: TGCGCCAGCAGCTTGGAATCGCCAACCCTCAATGAGCAGTTCTTC. It is translated as CASSLESPTLNEQFF.

The chain links TRBV3-1 to TRBJ1-1, with a weak D call TRBD1 (5 bases). CDR1 is LGHDT and CDR2 is YNNKEL in the germline V gene (reference sequence). This CDR3 contains 14 residues. V was cut by 1 base and J by 4 bases, with 10 bases left in between. CDR3 DNA: TGTGCCAGCAGCCAAGCGTTCGGGGGCACTGAAGCTTTCTTT. Its protein is CASSQAFGGTEAFF.

This clonotype was counted at least ten times. The chain links TRBV29-1 to TRBJ1-2; unclear D gene. Per the germline V gene, CDR1 is SQVTM and CDR2 is ANQGSEA. Trimming shortened V by 4 bases and J by 3 bases, and 12 bases separated the two germline ends. The CDR3 extends over 13 amino acids. DNA of the CDR3: TGCAGCGTTGTTGAGGGCCAGCACTATGGCTACACCTTC. Encoded protein: CSVVEGQHYGYTF.

The chain couples TRBV27 to TRBJ2-3; tentative D call: TRBD2 (5 bases). V lost 5 bases and J lost 10, with 25 bases in between. CDR3 size: 16 residues. Germline V lookup: CDR1 MNHEY, CDR2 SMNVEV (reference sequence). CDR3 in amino acids: CASSPQRILLGSAQYF. For the CDR3, the DNA is TGTGCCAGCAGTCCCCAGCGAATCTTACTAGGTTCAGCGCAGTATTTT.

V and J are TRBV29-1 and TRBJ2-3, with 16 bases matching TRBD2. This CDR3 has 17 residues. Losses at the gene ends were 3 bases for V and 2 bases for J; bases not matched to a gene: 5. CDR1 and CDR2 (germline): SQVTM, ANQGSEA. The CDR3 DNA follows: TGCAGCGTTGAGCCCGGGACTAGCGGGAGGGACACAGATACGCAGTATTTT. Translating it yields CSVEPGTSGRDTDTQYF.

The table lists this clonotype with a few counts. The chain links TRBV4-3 to TRBJ2-4, with 14 positions matching TRBD2. The J call may be in error: the DNA end matches TRBJ2-7 better. Per germline, CDR1 LGHNA and CDR2 YSLEER. This CDR3 is 17 amino acids long. This CDR3 is CASSQGLAGGPGYEQYF. DNA of the CDR3: TGCGCCAGCAGCCAAGGACTAGCGGGAGGGCCGGGGTACGAGCAGTACTTC.

The table lists this clonotype with a few counts. This sequence joins TRBV12-3 or TRBV12-4 and TRBJ2-1, with 11 bases aligning to TRBD2. With V trimmed by 5 bases and J by 10 bases, 7 bases remained unmatched. CDR3 length: 14 amino acids. CDR3 sequence (DNA): TGTGCCAGCAGTAAGGGACTAGCGGCCTTGGAGCAGTTCTTC. Amino acid sequence: CASSKGLAALEQFF.

This clonotype appeared a few times. This chain uses TRBV6-5 with TRBJ2-1; 13 bases map to TRBD2. The trim removed 0 bases at V and 5 bases at J, leaving 10 bases unmatched. CDR1 is MNHEY, CDR2 SVGAGI, per germline. CDR3 length: 19 residues. The CDR3 bases are TGTGCCAGCAGTTACTCGTTACCTTCCGGGACTAGCGGGAACAATGAGCAGTTCTTC. Translating it yields CASSYSLPSGTSGNNEQFF.

This clonotype came up a few times. The J gene is TRBJ2-1, the V gene TRBV7-2; 10 bases are shared with TRBD2. Germline V gene lookup returns CDR1 SGHTA and CDR2 FQGNSA. The trim removed 3 bases at V and 5 bases at J, leaving 4 bases unmatched. The CDR3 totals 15 residues. In DNA, the CDR3 is TGTGCCAGCAGCTTCGGACTAGCGGCTAACAATGAGCAGTTCTTC. It specifies CASSFGLAANNEQFF.

The chain carries TRBV2 and TRBJ1-5; D might be TRBD1 (6 bases). V was trimmed by 11 bases and J by 3 bases, leaving 14 bases between them. The CDR3 runs 13 residues. From germline, CDR1 is SNHLY and CDR2 FYNNEI. Here the CDR3 reads CACARDTNQPQHF. The CDR3 DNA follows: TGTGCCTGCGCGCGGGACACCAATCAGCCCCAGCATTTT.

This rearrangement joins TRBV20-1 to TRBJ1-2; D is perhaps TRBD1 (5 bases). Germline CDR1 DFQATT, CDR2 SNEGSKA (reference sequence). The CDR3 length is 11 residues. The CDR3 DNA is TGCATCGGGAGGGGCAACTATGGCTACACCTTC. This codes for CIGRGNYGYTF.

This sequence joins TRBV9 and TRBJ1-1; D uncertain. The CDR3 totals 16 residues. CDR1 SGDLS and CDR2 YYNGEE come from the germline V gene. The germline V and J ends were trimmed by 4 bases and 4 bases, with 20 bases remaining between them. The CDR3: CASSPLRTASSTEAFF. The CDR3 DNA sequence: TGTGCCAGCAGCCCTCTCCGAACGGCGTCGAGCACTGAAGCTTTCTTT.

The table lists this clonotype with a count of one. This rearrangement joins TRBV12-3 or TRBV12-4 to TRBJ2-5, with unresolved D. This CDR3 region has 16 residues. The germline V and J ends were trimmed by 3 bases and 0 bases, with 14 bases remaining between them. The CDR3 DNA follows: TGTGCCAGCAGTTTGGGTTCTGGTTCGTACCAAGAGACCCAGTACTTC. Protein sequence: CASSLGSGSYQETQYF.

Remarks on this clonotype: This may stem from a read error, because a much larger clone lies one nucleotide away. This rearrangement joins TRBV5-1 to TRBJ2-7; the match to TRBD2 covers 11 bases. Germline V CDR1 and CDR2: SGHRS, YFSETQ. V lost 8 bases, J lost 7 bases, and 17 bases stayed unmatched. The CDR3 loop spans 16 amino acids. The CDR3 nucleotides read TGCGCCAGTCGGGGCACTAGCGGGAGTTCGTACAATGAGCAGTACTTC. Its protein product is CASRGTSGSSYNEQYF.

This sequence joins TRBV12-3 or TRBV12-4 and TRBJ2-7; a weak D match, TRBD2 (7 bases). The CDR3 has 14 residues. V was pared by 5 bases and J by 7 bases, with 18 bases between. The CDR3 protein is CASSPRGGSNEQYF. The CDR3 region has the DNA TGTGCCAGCAGTCCACGCGGGGGCTCGAATGAGCAGTACTTC.

The rearrangement links TRBV7-9 to TRBJ2-5; D possibly corresponds to TRBD1 (6 bases). V was clipped by 3 bases and J by 4 bases, with 15 bases between them. This CDR3 has 15 residues. Germline V gene sequence: CDR1 SEHNR, CDR2 FQNEAQ (reference sequence). The CDR3 DNA sequence: TGTGCCAGCAGCTTTGCTAGCAGGGGTGGAGAGACCCAGTACTTC. It is translated as CASSFASRGGETQYF. Looking up the rest from reference TRBV7-9 and TRBJ2-5 gives the full variable domain: DTGVSQNPRHKITKRGQNVTFRCDPISEHNRLYWYRQTLGQGPEFLTYFQNEAQLEKSRLLSDRFSAERPKGSFSTLEIQRTEQGDSAMYLCASSFASRGGETQYFGPGTRLLVL.

This chain connects TRBV6-2 or TRBV6-3 to TRBJ2-2; D remains ambiguous. V was shortened by 4 bases and J by 9 bases, with 9 bases between the two germline ends. Germline loops: CDR1 MNHEY, CDR2 SVGEGT. The CDR3 consists of 12 residues. CDR3 DNA: TGTGCCAGCAGTTTGAATGGCTGGGAGCTGTTTTTT. It is translated as CASSLNGWELFF.

This clonotype showed up just once. A read error may account for a junction end that differs from germline. The genes are TRBV24-1 and TRBJ1-1, with D unresolved. CDR1 KGHDR and CDR2 SFDVKD come from the germline V gene. The CDR3 length is 12 residues. CDR3 sequence (DNA): TGTGCCACCCGTGATATGAACACTGAAGCTTTCTTT. Amino acids: CATRDMNTEAFF.

This clonotype was picked up many times. The chain has TRBV30 and TRBJ2-1; D is uncertain. Trimming took off 3 bases at V and 1 base at J, with 7 bases between the two ends. Germline CDR1 and CDR2: GTSNPN and SVGIG (reference sequence). The CDR3 spans 13 residues. CDR3 in amino acids: CAWSGSSYNEQFF. In DNA, the CDR3 is TGTGCCTGGAGCGGTAGTTCCTACAATGAGCAGTTCTTC.

The table lists this clonotype with a few counts. The chain links TRBV7-2 to TRBJ2-1; D unresolved. V was cut by 5 bases and J by 2 bases, with 16 bases left in between. The V gene's germline CDR1 is SGHTA and CDR2 FQGNSA. The CDR3 is 16 amino acids. CDR3 DNA: TGTGCCAGCAGCCCCAAGTCAAGGGTAACCTACAATGAGCAGTTCTTC. Translating gives CASSPKSRVTYNEQFF.

The rearrangement links TRBV2 to TRBJ2-1; D is ambiguous. V gave up 9 bases and J gave up 3 bases, with 9 bases separating them. Germline CDR1 reads SNHLY; CDR2 reads FYNNEI. The CDR3 spans 12 residues. This CDR3 reads CASVAFYNEQFF. The CDR3 DNA reads TGTGCCAGTGTCGCTTTCTACAATGAGCAGTTCTTC.

This clonotype was picked up a small number of times. The chain joins TRBV27 to TRBJ1-1; 9 bases are shared with TRBD1. V lost 5 bases to trimming and J lost 3 bases; unmatched junction nucleotides: 4. Germline CDR1 is MNHEY and CDR2 is SMNVEV (reference sequence). The CDR3 loop spans 14 amino acids. The DNA of the CDR3 is TGTGCCAGCAGTATCGGGACAGGGTACACTGAAGCTTTCTTT. Translated, it gives CASSIGTGYTEAFF.